One sample yielded the 8 T cell receptor beta chains listed below, sequenced in a study of T-cell memory formation after mild COVID-19. Using its own MiXCR run on the 5' RACE reads, TCRdb lists one record per CDR3 protein. This sample has hundreds of thousands of distinct CDR3 sequences, with around 28% found just once. Sample: PBMCs or a T cell subset sorted from them (not recorded which). These receptors came from an adult woman who had mild COVID-19 (a few samples of this study predate the infection). Cell type and time point are not known.

This clonotype showed up just a few times. The chain joins TRBV7-8 to TRBJ2-5; 10 bases fit TRBD2. The V segment lost 3 bases and the J segment 6 bases; nucleotides outside the gene matches: 7. This CDR3 is 15 amino acids long. CDR1 and CDR2 (germline): SGHVS, FQNEAQ. The CDR3 sequence is CASSFQRGGGQTQYF. The CDR3 DNA follows: TGTGCCAGCAGCTTTCAGCGGGGGGGCGGGCAGACCCAGTACTTC.

This clonotype turned up a few times. The rearrangement joins TRBV29-1 to TRBJ2-7; D may be TRBD1 (7 bases). Germline lookup yields CDR1 SQVTM and CDR2 ANQGSEA. The CDR3 is 15 residues long. Between the trimmed V and J ends, which lost 1 base and 0 bases, there was a span of 13 bases. This CDR3 reads CSVEVAGQTSYEQYF. The CDR3 coding sequence is TGCAGCGTTGAAGTCGCGGGACAGACCTCCTACGAGCAGTACTTC.

The chain links TRBV4-1 to TRBJ1-6; 8 nucleotides line up with TRBD1. This CDR3 is built from 16 residues. Germline V CDR1 and CDR2: MGHRA, YSYEKL. V shed 0 bases, J shed 7 bases, and the junction held 5 bases outside the gene matches. In DNA, the CDR3 is TGCGCCAGCAGCCAAGATAGAACAGGGGGAAATTCACCCCTCCACTTT. Protein sequence: CASSQDRTGGNSPLHF.

The genes are TRBV9 and TRBJ1-2, with D unresolved. Trimming removed 3 bases at V and 3 bases at J, with 12 bases between. There are 14 residues in the CDR3. The V gene's germline CDR1 is SGDLS and CDR2 YYNGEE. Here the CDR3 reads CASSEGGQDYGYTF. The CDR3 region has the DNA TGTGCCAGCAGCGAGGGAGGGCAGGACTATGGCTACACCTTC.

This clonotype has more than one count but fewer than ten. The rearrangement joins TRBV5-1 to TRBJ2-5, with TRBD2 identical over 8 bases. This CDR3 region has 14 residues. From germline, CDR1 is SGHRS and CDR2 YFSETQ. Unmatched junction bases numbered 5, after V lost 2 bases and J lost 5 bases. Written as DNA, the CDR3 is TGCGCCAGCAGCTTAGCGGGAGTAGAGGAGACCCAGTACTTC. This sequence encodes CASSLAGVEETQYF.

The table lists this clonotype with a few counts. The chain joins TRBV9 to TRBJ2-5, with 13 positions matching TRBD2. The CDR3 runs to 20 residues. V shed 4 bases, J shed 4 bases, and the junction held 19 bases outside the gene matches. Germline assignment: CDR1 SGDLS and CDR2 YYNGEE. CDR3 nucleotide sequence: TGTGCCAGCAGCTTACCAACGGGACTAGCGGGATTCGGGGAGAGAGAGACCCAGTACTTC. Protein product: CASSLPTGLAGFGERETQYF.

V and J are TRBV9 and TRBJ1-1; D not certain. Germline CDR1 is SGDLS and CDR2 is YYNGEE. The CDR3 has 14 residues. Trimming took off 2 bases at V and 6 bases at J, with 14 bases between the two ends. DNA for the CDR3: TGTGCCAGCAGCGTGGGCCCTTCGGCCCCTGAAGCTTTCTTT. This encodes CASSVGPSAPEAFF.

This clonotype was picked up a small number of times. The chain carries TRBV29-1 and TRBJ2-1; maybe TRBD2 (5 bases). Trimming left V 0 bases short and J 3 bases short, with 12 bases between. The germline gives CDR1 SQVTM, CDR2 ANQGSEA. The CDR3 is 15 residues long. DNA of the CDR3: TGCAGCGTTGAAGATCAGAAAGGACTCTACAATGAGCAGTTCTTC. It yields the protein CSVEDQKGLYNEQFF.